These T cell receptor beta chains were read from a single sample in a study of patients and donors after allogeneic stem cell transplantation. TCRdb re-called the RT-PCR reads through MiXCR, storing one row per CDR3 protein. In the table there are 410,000 or so distinct CDR3 sequences, more than 15% of which are singletons. The sample comprised blood, either unsorted or a sorted T cell fraction (not recorded which). These receptors came from a human donor who was either an allogeneic HSCT recipient or a stem cell or donor lymphocyte infusion donor (not recorded which). It is not recorded whose cells these are; they may come from a transplant donor. Both conserved end residues are trimmed from each CDR3. Fields, in order: J gene, V gene, CDR3 protein.

TRBJ2-3 | TRBV2 | ASRTPWGTDTQY
TRBJ2-2 | TRBV4-2 | ASSQTGTRSVWELF
TRBJ1-5 | TRBV30 | AWRPGPRNQPQH
TRBJ2-5 | TRBV12-3/TRBV12-4 | ASSPQLVTQY
TRBJ2-2 | TRBV11-1 | ASSSGRAQNTGELF
TRBJ2-7 | TRBV21-1 | ASSKGGREAHYEQY
TRBJ2-3 | TRBV7-6 | ASSYFRGGDTDTQY
TRBJ2-7 | TRBV20-1 | SARGLHSGRSYEQY
TRBJ1-1 | TRBV6-1 | ASRPGQTNTEAF
TRBJ2-1 | TRBV5-1 | ASSGTGTES
TRBJ2-7 | TRBV25-1 | ASTSGSNEQY
TRBJ1-4 | TRBV5-5 | ASSSGNGEKLF
TRBJ2-7 | TRBV29-1 | SIRVLGVYEQY
TRBJ2-1 | TRBV2 | ASSGKTEQF
TRBJ1-3 | TRBV7-8 | ASSLRTAGNTIY